The next 4 T cell receptor beta chains were all read from a single sample in a study of blood T cell repertoires in COVID-19. TCRdb's table, derived via immunoSEQ multiplex PCR, lists solely in-frame clones and lacks some. The sample lists more than 60,000 clones; roughly 70% were seen once. The sequencing sample was made of peripheral blood. These receptors came from a human donor with acute or convalescent COVID-19. The donor label of this sample is uncertain.

This clone showed up just once. The chain joins TRBV7-9 to TRBJ1-6; D is unresolved. Trimming took off 0 bases at V and 10 bases at J, with 7 bases between the two ends. The CDR3 totals 13 residues. From germline, CDR1 is SEHNR and CDR2 FQNEAQ (reference sequence). The CDR3 region is CASSLAGSSPLHF. In DNA form, the CDR3 reads TGTGCCAGCAGCTTAGCCGGGTCCTCACCCCTCCACTTT.

This chain connects TRBV19 to TRBJ1-2; D ambiguous. V was clipped by 7 bases and J by 3 bases, with 21 bases between them. CDR3 length: 16 amino acids. Germline assignment: CDR1 LNHDA and CDR2 SQIVND (reference sequence). CDR3 DNA: TGTGCCAGTACCCATAGACGGCCCGGACTCGACTATGGCTACACCTTC. Its protein is CASTHRRPGLDYGYTF. Based on the CDR3 plus reference TRBV19 and TRBJ1-2, the full variable domain is DGGITQSPKYLFRKEGQNVTLSCEQNLNHDAMYWYRQDPGQGLRLIYYSQIVNDFQKGDIAEGYSVSREKKESFPLTVTSAQKNPTAFYLCASTHRRPGLDYGYTFGSGTRLTVV.

The J gene is TRBJ1-6, the V gene TRBV19, with 8 bases identical to TRBD1. Trimming at V came to 6 bases and at J to 10 bases, leaving 5 bases not matched to a gene. The CDR3 contains 13 residues. Germline V lookup: CDR1 LNHDA, CDR2 SQIVND (reference sequence). The CDR3 loop is CASSTGQVSPLHF. The CDR3 DNA is TGTGCCAGTAGCACGGGACAGGTGTCACCCCTCCACTTT. The full variable domain, its missing parts supplied by reference TRBV19 and TRBJ1-6, is DGGITQSPKYLFRKEGQNVTLSCEQNLNHDAMYWYRQDPGQGLRLIYYSQIVNDFQKGDIAEGYSVSREKKESFPLTVTSAQKNPTAFYLCASSTGQVSPLHFGNGTRLTVT.

The chain links TRBV7-9 to TRBJ1-2; TRBD1 matches 10 bases. CDR1 is SEHNR, CDR2 FQNEAQ, per germline (reference sequence). Trimming at V came to 5 bases and at J to 4 bases, leaving 10 bases not matched to a gene. The CDR3 is made up of 16 amino acids. In DNA, the CDR3 is TGTGCCAGCAGCCTGGGACAGGGGATGTCGAGCTATGGCTACACCTTC. This translates into CASSLGQGMSSYGYTF. Complete variable domain (other parts from reference TRBV7-9 and TRBJ1-2): DTGVSQNPRHKITKRGQNVTFRCDPISEHNRLYWYRQTLGQGPEFLTYFQNEAQLEKSRLLSDRFSAERPKGSFSTLEIQRTEQGDSAMYLCASSLGQGMSSYGYTFGSGTRLTVV.